This T cell receptor (beta chain) was captured by sequencing in a study of blood T cell repertoires in COVID-19 (dated by TCRdb to the early 2020s). In the study overall: Samples from collaborators originated in the United States, Italy and Spain and spanned both the acute and convalescent phases of COVID-19. The material from the prospective study consisted of cDNA or gDNA derived from T cells, B-cell-depleted T cells, or PBMCs. The sample metadata nearly always contained a de-identified subject ID, COVID-19 status, age in years and sex. A freely available public database, intended as a resource for researchers studying the immune response to SARS-CoV-2, is where the repertoires were released. The dataset comprised deeply sampled blood TCRbeta repertoires from subjects exposed to, actively infected with, or recovered from COVID-19. The samples were drawn from the first 160 participants of the ongoing ImmuneRACE study and from 950 to 1,500 subjects provided by 6 global collaborators. HLA class I and class II types, where available, came from metadata supplied by the sample provider rather than from assay-based typing. Study-level results and caveats: How much clinical and demographic metadata was included differed by source and by participant, and the metadata was provided uncurated.

Relative to germline, V is 6 bases shorter and J is 0 bases shorter, with 11 bases between their ends. The germline V gene gives CDR1 as SGHTA and CDR2 as FQGNSA. From its cysteine to its phenylalanine, the CDR3 spans 14 amino acids. The only DNA kept is the CDR3, 42 bases in frame from the first base. Whole blood was collected in K2EDTA tubes by collaborating institutions according to the institutions' own protocols. For TCRbeta analysis, collaborators shipped samples as frozen whole blood, isolated PBMCs, or DNA extracted from either of those sample types. TCRbeta CDR3 regions were amplified from genomic DNA by means of the immunoSEQ Assay, a bias-controlled multiplex PCR. The study's own analysis went as follows. Within the assay, amplification of reference gene primers was used to estimate how many nucleated cells each sample contained. To quantify the absolute abundance of each unique TCRbeta CDR3 rearrangement, sequence reads were collapsed and filtered. For each sample, productive Simpson clonality was calculated as the square root of Simpson's diversity index across productive rearrangements. TCRdb stores this immuneACCESS table with in-frame sequences only. Part of the clones is absent; in the studies checked, under half of the shortfall reflects unresolved V genes, and no reason is known for the rest. V, J and clone size are taken as reported in that table, and D and trimming were inferred from the DNA itself. The sample table holds more than 150,000 clones, of which just under 80% were seen once. The top ten constitute approximately 15% of the sample.

The table lists this clone with a count of one. Its antigen is still unknown. There are no base qualities to consult, and no much larger clone falls within one base. The chain is encoded by TRBV7-2 joined to TRBJ1-1, with the identity of the D gene unclear. Sample: peripheral blood. The receptor was derived from a woman of 80 years or more with acute or convalescent COVID-19. The CDR3 reads CASSLNSMNTEAFF. The sequenced DNA: TGTGCCAGCAGTTTAAACAGCATGAACACTGAAGCTTTCTTT. The CDR3, completed at both ends by the reference TRBV7-2 and TRBJ1-1 genes, gives the full variable domain GAGVSQSPSNKVTEKGKDVELRCDPISGHTALYWYRQSLGQGLEFLIYFQGNSAPDKSGLPSDRFSAERTGGSVSTLTIQRTQQEDSAVYLCASSLNSMNTEAFFGQGTRLTVV.